Listed below are T cell receptor beta chains from one sample, sequenced in a study of cytomegalovirus exposure and HLA in healthy donors. Measured with immunoSEQ multiplex PCR; TCRdb has only the in-frame clones, and not every one. The data contain over 70,000 clones, around 80% of them singletons. The sequenced sample was PBMCs. The receptors shown here come from a man aged 18 to 30 in good health and CMV-seronegative. CDR3s leave out the opening cysteine and the closing phenylalanine or tryptophan. A D gene is named only where the DNA matches it firmly.

J | D | V | CDR3
TRBJ1-5 | . | TRBV6-6 | ASSYSRVDQPQH
TRBJ2-1 | . | TRBV30 | AWIQGASGEQF
TRBJ2-1 | TRBD2 | TRBV4-1 | ASSQEPGLAGGTYNEQF
TRBJ1-6 | TRBD1 | TRBV5-1 | ASSLAAGGSYNSPLH
TRBJ1-1 | . | TRBV6-5 | ASSYHQGNTEAF
TRBJ1-1 | . | TRBV27 | ASSLSGGTEAF
TRBJ1-1 | TRBD1 | TRBV28 | ASGVTGGENTEAF
TRBJ1-1 | . | TRBV9 | ASSAPQRSTEAF
TRBJ1-4 | TRBD1 | TRBV6-1 | ASSVRDVSGTGGEKLF
TRBJ1-1 | . | TRBV10-3 | AISEPYIRPEAF
TRBJ2-3 | . | TRBV6-6 | ASRRADFWDTQY
TRBJ2-7 | TRBD1 | TRBV6-5 | ASSYRDRLYEQY
TRBJ2-2 | TRBD2 | TRBV2 | ASSGTSGGSTGELF
TRBJ2-1 | . | TRBV5-5 | ASSLPPGHYKAYNEQF
TRBJ1-1 | TRBD1 | TRBV5-4 | ASSPRNRGNTEAF
TRBJ2-7 | TRBD1 | TRBV5-5 | ASRRWTGGSGYEQY
TRBJ2-1 | . | TRBV6-1 | ASSEAPPFGGAEQF
TRBJ1-5 | TRBD1 | TRBV19 | ASNPGGLSQPQH
TRBJ1-1 | . | TRBV7-8 | ASSLFRQGHTEAF
TRBJ2-5 | . | TRBV7-2 | ASSFDWLSETQY
TRBJ1-1 | TRBD1 | TRBV11-2 | ASSFRQGDAEAF
TRBJ2-3 | . | TRBV6-5 | ASSGTPGTDTQY
TRBJ1-4 | TRBD1 | TRBV5-1 | ASSFTGTATTNEKLF
TRBJ2-7 | TRBD2 | TRBV10-3 | AISPPIAGVGEQY
TRBJ2-3 | TRBD2 | TRBV27 | ASRFRASGGAGTDTQY
TRBJ2-7 | . | TRBV18 | ASSPGAISTYEQY
TRBJ2-7 | TRBD1 | TRBV29-1 | SVVMGQEAHEQY
TRBJ1-5 | . | TRBV7-8 | ASSLAHRYNQPQH
TRBJ2-1 | TRBD1 | TRBV6-1 | ASSEGNRGNEQF
TRBJ2-3 | . | TRBV6-5 | ASSYSPTDTQY
TRBJ1-1 | TRBD1 | TRBV7-9 | ASSFPGTGSLNTEAF
TRBJ2-7 | TRBD2 | TRBV7-9 | SSSPWTSGRYEQY
TRBJ2-1 | TRBD2 | TRBV11-3 | ASSSGLRTSGAIYNEQF